One and the same sample provided the 27 T cell receptor beta chains below, sequenced in a study of Tregs in tolerant kidney transplant recipients. The protocol was immunoSEQ multiplex PCR, while the TCRdb copy is restricted to in-frame clones and leaves out a portion. The sample holds under 95,000 clones, 91% seen once. The input for sequencing was Tregs from blood, taken before the transplant. The source of these receptors is a human donor who received a combined kidney and bone marrow transplant.

The chain combines TRBV5-4 with TRBJ2-5; the D gene is possibly TRBD1 (6 bases). With 4 bases removed from V and 2 bases from J, the gap between germline ends came to 15 bases. Germline V gene data show CDR1 as SGHNT and CDR2 as YYREEE (reference sequence). There are 15 residues in the CDR3. The CDR3 sequence is CASSAQYRAQETQYF. The CDR3 coding sequence is TGTGCCAGCAGCGCCCAATACAGGGCTCAAGAGACCCAGTACTTC.

In DNA, the CDR3 is TGTGCCAGCAGTGTCCATACCGGGGAGCTGTTTTTT. This encodes CASSVHTGELFF. The chain carries TRBV2 and TRBJ2-2, with D hard to call. Deletions cut 4 bases from V and 5 bases from J, with 5 bases between. This CDR3 region has 12 residues. The V gene's germline CDR1 is SNHLY and CDR2 FYNNEI.

V usage is TRBV19 and J usage is TRBJ2-6; D is uncertain. The CDR3 runs to 16 residues. Deletions cut 3 bases from V and 2 bases from J, with 11 bases between. Germline V CDR1 and CDR2: LNHDA, SQIVND (reference sequence). The CDR3 here is CASSIPPKTGANVLTF. The CDR3 coding sequence is TGTGCCAGTAGTATCCCGCCGAAAACTGGGGCCAACGTCCTGACTTTC.

J is TRBJ2-2 and V is TRBV5-1; D possibly uses TRBD1 or TRBD2 (6 bases each). The CDR3 consists of 15 residues. V was cut by 4 bases and J by 0 bases, with 10 bases left in between. The germline CDR1 and CDR2 sequences are SGHRS and YFSETQ. CDR3 nucleotides: TGCGCCAGCAGCGTGGGGGGCGCGAACACCGGGGAGCTGTTTTTT. Protein sequence: CASSVGGANTGELFF. The full variable domain, in which reference TRBV5-1 and TRBJ2-2 provide the parts outside the CDR3, is KAGVTQTPRYLIKTRGQQVTLSCSPISGHRSVSWYQQTPGQGLQFLFEYFSETQRNKGNFPGRFSGRQFSNSRSEMNVSTLELGDSALYLCASSVGGANTGELFFGEGSRLTVL.

This chain links TRBV5-1 with TRBJ2-3; 8 nucleotides agree with TRBD2. The V gene's germline CDR1 is SGHRS and CDR2 YFSETQ. With V trimmed by 0 bases and J by 4 bases, 4 bases remained unmatched. CDR3 size: 15 residues. The CDR3 here is CASSLGLTSADTQYF. CDR3 in DNA: TGCGCCAGCAGCTTGGGACTGACTAGCGCAGATACGCAGTATTTT.

Details on this clone: It is likely a read error, because the conserved phenylalanine at the end of the CDR3 is missing. Because the CDR3's place on the DNA is in doubt, the DNA is left out and the CDR3 is given as listed by TCRdb. This rearrangement joins TRBV6-5 to TRBJ1-4. CDR1 MNHEY and CDR2 SVGAGI come from the germline V gene. The CDR3 is 9 residues long, ends included. CDR3 region: CASSYLGGY.

Only a few counts were recorded for this clone. The gene calls are TRBV19 and TRBJ2-1; 10 bases fit TRBD2. The germline V gene has CDR1 LNHDA and CDR2 SQIVND (reference sequence). The CDR3 consists of 13 residues. The ends lost 10 bases at V and 7 bases at J; junction bases unmatched: 7. CDR3 residues: CATPTSGYNEQFF. The CDR3 DNA reads TGTGCCACTCCGACTAGCGGGTATAATGAGCAGTTCTTC. The full variable domain, completed using reference TRBV19 and TRBJ2-1, is DGGITQSPKYLFRKEGQNVTLSCEQNLNHDAMYWYRQDPGQGLRLIYYSQIVNDFQKGDIAEGYSVSREKKESFPLTVTSAQKNPTAFYLCATPTSGYNEQFFGPGTRLTVL.

The CDR3, as DNA: TGTGCCAGCAGCTTAGTGAGTCAGATTCAGTACTTC. This gives the protein CASSLVSQIQYF. This chain uses TRBV11-2 with TRBJ2-4; D is unresolved. The CDR3 spans 12 residues. The germline V gene encodes CDR1 SGHAT and CDR2 FQNNGV. Trimming took 1 base from V and 10 from J, leaving 8 bases between them.

The rearrangement joins TRBV6-5 to TRBJ1-2; TRBD1 aligns across 7 bases. Germline lookup yields CDR1 MNHEY and CDR2 SVGAGI. The CDR3 contains 15 residues. V gave up 7 bases and J gave up 4 bases; unmatched junction bases: 12. DNA for the CDR3: TGTGCCAGCACCGCTGGGACAGCCAACTTCTATGGCTACACCTTC. This encodes CASTAGTANFYGYTF.

The chain combines TRBV5-1 with TRBJ2-2; 8 positions match TRBD2. V dropped 4 bases and J dropped 1; count of bases not matched to a gene: 9. The CDR3 consists of 17 residues. Germline V lookup: CDR1 SGHRS, CDR2 YFSETQ. CDR3 residues: CASSPSVAGGNTGELFF. The DNA of the CDR3 is TGCGCCAGCAGCCCATCCGTTGCGGGAGGGAACACCGGGGAGCTGTTTTTT.

The rearrangement links TRBV19 to TRBJ2-3; tentatively, D is TRBD2 (5 bases). The CDR3 extends over 16 amino acids. Germline CDR1 is LNHDA and CDR2 is SQIVND (reference sequence). V gave up 5 bases and J gave up 0 bases, with 15 bases separating them. The CDR3, as DNA: TGTGCCAGTAGTGCCCTGACTACATCTAGCACAGATACGCAGTATTTT. It specifies CASSALTTSSTDTQYF.

V is TRBV28 and J is TRBJ2-1; possibly TRBD2 for D (7 bases). Germline CDR1 MDHEN, CDR2 SYDVKM. V was clipped by 7 bases and J by 2 bases, with 15 bases between them. The CDR3 has 15 amino acids. CDR3 nucleotide sequence: TGTGCCAGCACCTTAGGGGGGGCCCCCTACAATGAGCAGTTCTTC. Translating it yields CASTLGGAPYNEQFF. The whole variable domain, remainder taken from reference TRBV28 and TRBJ2-1, is DVKVTQSSRYLVKRTGEKVFLECVQDMDHENMFWYRQDPGLGLRLIYFSYDVKMKEKGDIPEGYSVSREKKERFSLILESASTNQTSMYLCASTLGGAPYNEQFFGPGTRLTVL.

The CDR3 DNA follows: TGTGCCAGCAGCACCACAGGGTCTTTAGTCACTGAAGCTTTCTTT. This codes for CASSTTGSLVTEAFF. This chain uses TRBV7-2 with TRBJ1-1; weak D call: TRBD1 (6 bases). Trimming removed 5 bases at V and 4 bases at J, with 17 bases between. Germline-derived CDR1 and CDR2 are SGHTA and FQGNSA. The CDR3 spans 15 residues.

This clone occurred once. The chain is built from TRBV7-2 and TRBJ2-7; D perhaps matches TRBD2 (5 bases). Trimming removed 3 bases at V and 4 bases at J, with 16 bases between. From germline, CDR1 is SGHTA and CDR2 FQGNSA. This CDR3 has 15 amino acids. The CDR3 nucleotides are TGTGCCAGCAGCTTGGACCGAGCTAGCCCTTACGAGCAGTACTTC. Its translation: CASSLDRASPYEQYF. The variable domain in full, with the rest retrieved from reference TRBV7-2 and TRBJ2-7, is GAGVSQSPSNKVTEKGKDVELRCDPISGHTALYWYRQSLGQGLEFLIYFQGNSAPDKSGLPSDRFSAERTGGSVSTLTIQRTQQEDSAVYLCASSLDRASPYEQYFGPGTRLTVT.

The V call is TRBV5-5, the J call TRBJ2-2; D not certain. The CDR3 contains 16 residues. CDR1 is SGHKS, CDR2 YYEKEE, per germline (reference sequence). V gave up 0 bases and J gave up 5 bases, with 14 bases separating them. CDR3 bases: TGTGCCAGCAGCTTGGGTGGGTGGTTGAGAACCGGGGAGCTGTTTTTT. Translated, it gives CASSLGGWLRTGELFF.

In this sample, this clone turned up a few times. The chain has TRBV18 and TRBJ2-7; 8 bases are shared with TRBD2. Trimming removed 3 bases from V and 0 bases from J; junction bases left unmatched: 4. The germline gives CDR1 KGHSH, CDR2 LQKENI. This CDR3 region has 15 residues. The CDR3 region has the DNA TGTGCCAGCTCACCCCCGGGGGGGGCCTCCTACGAGCAGTACTTC. This encodes CASSPPGGASYEQYF.

This sequence joins TRBV25-1 and TRBJ2-7; 9 bases are shared with TRBD2. The J segment lost 6 bases and the V segment lost 0 bases, leaving 9 bases of the junction unmatched. Germline loops: CDR1 MGHDK, CDR2 SYGVNS. The CDR3 is 16 residues long. This CDR3 is CASSEYRLAGWPEQYF. CDR3 DNA sequence: TGTGCCAGCAGTGAATATAGGCTAGCGGGATGGCCCGAGCAGTACTTC.

To note about this clone: The sample contains more than one DNA sequence encoding this CDR3. The J gene is TRBJ2-7, the V gene TRBV6-6; TRBD2 matches at 9 bases. The CDR3 spans 15 residues. CDR1 is MNHNY and CDR2 is SVGAGI in the germline V gene (reference sequence). J was trimmed by 5 bases and V by 6 bases; bases with no gene match: 11. The CDR3 DNA reads TGTGCCAGCAGCCTCCACTTAGCGGGAGAACACGAGCAGTACTTC. Amino acids: CASSLHLAGEHEQYF.

The chain joins TRBV28 to TRBJ1-1; a weak D match, TRBD1 (5 bases). Germline V CDR1 and CDR2: MDHEN, SYDVKM. The CDR3 has 15 amino acids. V lost 3 bases and J lost 0, with 11 bases in between. The CDR3 here is CASSFSGTVNTEAFF. The CDR3 DNA reads as TGTGCCAGCAGTTTTTCCGGGACGGTGAACACTGAAGCTTTCTTT.

This rearrangement joins TRBV5-1 to TRBJ2-7; D unresolved. V dropped 0 bases and J dropped 5 bases, with 18 bases sitting between them. The CDR3 consists of 16 residues. Per germline, CDR1 SGHRS and CDR2 YFSETQ. CDR3 sequence (DNA): TGCGCCAGCAGCTTGGGCAATTCCTTGGCGTCCGACGAGCAGTACTTC. This translates into CASSLGNSLASDEQYF.

The J gene is TRBJ2-5, the V gene TRBV11-2; maybe TRBD1 (6 bases). In germline, CDR1 is SGHAT, CDR2 FQNNGV. V shed 1 base and J shed 4 bases, with 10 bases lying between them. The CDR3 contains 14 residues. The CDR3 loop is CASSLGRGRETQYF. DNA for the CDR3: TGTGCCAGCAGCTTAGGCAGGGGACGAGAGACCCAGTACTTC. The variable domain in full, with the rest retrieved from reference TRBV11-2 and TRBJ2-5, is EAGVAQSPRYKIIEKRQSVAFWCNPISGHATLYWYQQILGQGPKLLIQFQNNGVVDDSQLPKDRFSAERLKGVDSTLKIQPAKLEDSAVYLCASSLGRGRETQYFGPGTRLLVL.

The chain is built from TRBV19 and TRBJ2-1; TRBD2 is a possible D gene (5 bases). The CDR3 contains 16 residues. Trimming removed 3 bases from V and 2 bases from J, with 14 bases in between. The V gene's germline CDR1 is LNHDA and CDR2 SQIVND (reference sequence). The CDR3 coding sequence is TGTGCCAGTAGTATTTATTCTCTACTAGCCTACAATGAGCAGTTCTTC. Translation gives CASSIYSLLAYNEQFF.

J is TRBJ1-6 and V is TRBV7-3, with a possible D match to TRBD1 (5 bases). V gave up 6 bases and J gave up 10 bases, with 19 bases separating them. The CDR3 length is 15 residues. Germline-derived CDR1 and CDR2 are SGHTA and FQGTGA. The CDR3 region is CASRPVGTGESPLHF. DNA for the CDR3: TGTGCCAGCAGGCCCGTGGGGACTGGGGAATCACCCCTCCACTTT.

The chain employs TRBV7-2 and TRBJ1-5; the match to TRBD1 covers 10 bases. After removal of 6 bases from V and 5 bases from J, the junction contained 4 bases not matched to a gene. Germline V lookup: CDR1 SGHTA, CDR2 FQGNSA. This CDR3 is built from 14 residues. CDR3 nucleotides: TGTGCCAGCAGTAACGGACAGGGGGATCAGCCCCAGCATTTT. It is translated as CASSNGQGDQPQHF.

The genes are TRBV9 and TRBJ2-2; 8 positions match TRBD2. The trim removed 1 base at V and 0 bases at J, leaving 2 bases unmatched. Germline V gene lookup returns CDR1 SGDLS and CDR2 YYNGEE. CDR3 length: 16 residues. Here the CDR3 DNA reads TGTGCCAGCAGCGTAAGTAGCGGGGCGAACACCGGGGAGCTGTTTTTT. Amino acids: CASSVSSGANTGELFF.

The J gene is TRBJ1-1, the V gene TRBV28, with D tentatively TRBD1 (5 bases). V was cut by 4 bases and J by 6 bases, with 15 bases left in between. Germline loops: CDR1 MDHEN, CDR2 SYDVKM. This CDR3 is built from 14 residues. The CDR3 DNA is TGTGCCAGCAGTTGGACATCCCGTTCGGCTGAAGCTTTCTTT. Its translation is CASSWTSRSAEAFF.

The chain recombines TRBV7-2 with TRBJ2-2, with a weak D call TRBD1 (6 bases). Germline V gene lookup returns CDR1 SGHTA and CDR2 FQGNSA. The CDR3 loop spans 14 amino acids. V was cut by 3 bases and J by 4 bases, with 9 bases left in between. CDR3 sequence reads: CASSLGAITGELFF. Here the CDR3 DNA reads TGTGCCAGCAGCTTGGGGGCGATCACCGGGGAGCTGTTTTTT. The whole variable domain, remainder taken from reference TRBV7-2 and TRBJ2-2, is GAGVSQSPSNKVTEKGKDVELRCDPISGHTALYWYRQSLGQGLEFLIYFQGNSAPDKSGLPSDRFSAERTGGSVSTLTIQRTQQEDSAVYLCASSLGAITGELFFGEGSRLTVL.